Listed here are 30 T cell receptor beta chains from one sample, sequenced in a study of T cells in localized non-small cell lung cancer. Using immunoSEQ multiplex PCR, the repertoire was profiled, and TCRdb retains in-frame clones only, with some absent. The repertoire holds about 54,000 clones, over 75% seen once, with about 20% in the top ten. The sample in question was peripheral blood, obtained before any cancer treatment. All receptors come from a female donor older than 55 with stage II squamous cell lung carcinoma.

CDR3 amino acids: CASSLEGPSGAQYF. The CDR3 DNA follows: TGTGCCAGCAGCCTAGAAGGTCCTAGCGGCGCGCAGTATTTT. This sequence joins TRBV7-2 and TRBJ2-3, with 7 bases matching TRBD2. The CDR3 is 14 residues long. V dropped 5 bases and J dropped 10; count of bases not matched to a gene: 12. Germline V lookup: CDR1 SGHTA, CDR2 FQGNSA.

The chain is built from TRBV7-9 and TRBJ1-1; D is possibly TRBD1 (5 bases). V shed 5 bases and J shed 1 base, with 11 bases lying between them. The CDR3 totals 14 residues. In germline, CDR1 is SEHNR, CDR2 FQNEAQ (reference sequence). This CDR3 is CASSPLQANTEAFF. CDR3 nucleotide sequence: TGTGCCAGCAGCCCGTTACAGGCGAACACTGAAGCTTTCTTT.

This clone was picked up a small number of times. For the CDR3, the DNA is TGTGCCAGCAGCCACCCCGACAGGCCCCATGGTCCCTCCGGCTACACCTTC. Translated: CASSHPDRPHGPSGYTF. The chain carries TRBV4-2 and TRBJ1-2; the D gene is possibly TRBD1 (6 bases). The CDR3 spans 17 residues. Trimming removed 3 bases from V and 8 bases from J, with 25 bases in between. Germline values: CDR1 LGHNA, CDR2 YNFKEQ.

This sequence joins TRBV19 and TRBJ2-4, with 12 bases fitting TRBD2. Unmatched junction bases numbered 7, after V lost 4 bases and J lost 0 bases. The germline V gene encodes CDR1 LNHDA and CDR2 SQIVND (reference sequence). The CDR3 spans 18 residues. In DNA, the CDR3 is TGTGCCAGTAGTACACTAGCGGGGGGCGTTCTAGCCAAAAACATTCAGTACTTC. This gives the protein CASSTLAGGVLAKNIQYF.

The chain has TRBV29-1 and TRBJ2-7; maybe TRBD2 (5 bases). Germline-derived CDR1 and CDR2 are SQVTM and ANQGSEA. With 4 bases removed from V and 3 bases from J, the gap between germline ends came to 7 bases. CDR3 length: 11 residues. CDR3 amino acids: CSVAGNYEQYF. For the CDR3, the DNA is TGCAGCGTTGCCGGGAACTACGAGCAGTACTTC.

The chain uses TRBV7-8 and TRBJ1-1; D unresolved. V lost 5 bases, J lost 5 bases, and 18 bases lay in between. The CDR3 consists of 15 residues. The germline V gene encodes CDR1 SGHVS and CDR2 FQNEAQ. The CDR3 loop reads CASSPLRAQATEAFF. The CDR3 DNA is TGTGCCAGCAGCCCTCTTAGGGCCCAGGCGACTGAAGCTTTCTTT.

J is TRBJ2-2 and V is TRBV13; D gene unclear. The CDR3 sequence is 15 residues long. Germline-derived CDR1 and CDR2 are PRHDT and FYEKMQ (reference sequence). The V and J ends lost 5 bases and 4 bases respectively, with 14 bases between them. The chain's CDR3 is CASSPPRAGTGELFF. The DNA for the CDR3 is TGTGCCAGCAGCCCCCCTAGGGCTGGCACCGGGGAGCTGTTTTTT.

The V and J genes are TRBV5-4 and TRBJ1-1, with 8 bases lining up with TRBD1. CDR3 length equals 16 residues. CDR1 is SGHNT, CDR2 YYREEE, per germline (reference sequence). The ends lost 2 bases at V and 1 base at J; junction bases unmatched: 7. CDR3: CASSFPGGQANTEAFF. CDR3 nucleotides: TGTGCCAGCAGCTTTCCAGGGGGCCAAGCGAACACTGAAGCTTTCTTT.

This chain joins TRBV5-6 and TRBJ2-7; TRBD1 agrees at 7 bases. V shed 3 bases and J 3 bases; nucleotides not matched to a gene: 6. The CDR3 extends over 14 amino acids. Germline values: CDR1 SGHDT, CDR2 YYEEEE. CDR3 sequence (DNA): TGTGCCAGCAGCTCCCTCCGGGACAGCTACGAGCAGTACTTC. Translated: CASSSLRDSYEQYF.

The rearrangement joins TRBV9 to TRBJ2-4; D perhaps matches TRBD2 (6 bases). V was cut by 4 bases and J by 4 bases, with 15 bases left in between. Germline lookup yields CDR1 SGDLS and CDR2 YYNGEE. CDR3 length: 15 residues. Here the CDR3 DNA reads TGTGCCAGCAGCAGAAATTCAGGAGGGAAAAACATTCAGTACTTC. It encodes CASSRNSGGKNIQYF.

This chain joins TRBV9 and TRBJ2-5; unclear D gene. Germline-derived CDR1 and CDR2 are SGDLS and YYNGEE. Trimming cost V 0 bases and J 4 bases, with 10 bases left between them. This CDR3 comprises 14 residues. In nucleotides, the CDR3 is TGTGCCAGCAGCGTAGCCGCCACCCTAGAGACCCAGTACTTC. Translating it yields CASSVAATLETQYF.

The sample holds a few counts of this clone. This chain links TRBV7-9 with TRBJ1-1; 7 nucleotides line up with TRBD1. CDR1 SEHNR and CDR2 FQNEAQ come from the germline V gene (reference sequence). The CDR3 consists of 13 residues. The trim removed 5 bases at V and 8 bases at J, leaving 8 bases unmatched. The CDR3 sequence: CASSLSTGFEAFF. DNA for the CDR3: TGTGCCAGCAGCCTATCGACAGGGTTCGAAGCTTTCTTT.

The chain has TRBV10-3 and TRBJ2-1; TRBD2 aligns across 8 bases. This CDR3 has 14 residues. Trimming cost V 5 bases and J 4 bases; bases outside gene matches: 4. The germline V gene has CDR1 ENHRY and CDR2 SYGVKD. The DNA of the CDR3 is TGTGCCATCAGTCCGGGGGGGCGGTACAATGAGCAGTTCTTC. This encodes CAISPGGRYNEQFF.

The rearrangement links TRBV29-1 to TRBJ2-5, with TRBD1 identical over 7 bases. The germline V gene has CDR1 SQVTM and CDR2 ANQGSEA. CDR3 size: 15 residues. After removal of 4 bases from V and 2 bases from J, the junction contained 10 bases not matched to a gene. The CDR3 nucleotides read TGCAGCGTTGTGAAAACAGGGGCCCGACAAGAGACCCAGTACTTC. It specifies CSVVKTGARQETQYF.

The rearrangement links TRBV11-3 to TRBJ2-7; D is perhaps TRBD1 (6 bases). Per the germline V gene, CDR1 is SGHNT and CDR2 is YENEEA. Trimming took off 5 bases at V and 4 bases at J, with 12 bases between the two ends. This CDR3 spans 13 amino acids. DNA for the CDR3: TGTGCCAGCAGCCCCGGACAGACATACGAGCAGTACTTC. Amino acids: CASSPGQTYEQYF. The full variable domain, its missing parts supplied by reference TRBV11-3 and TRBJ2-7, is EAGVVQSPRYKIIEKKQPVAFWCNPISGHNTLYWYLQNLGQGPELLIRYENEEAVDDSQLPKDRFSAERLKGVDSTLKIQPAELGDSAVYLCASSPGQTYEQYFGPGTRLTVT.

This chain links TRBV18 with TRBJ1-1; D unresolved. The CDR3 extends over 13 amino acids. Trimming took off 0 bases at V and 10 bases at J, with 12 bases between the two ends. Germline assignment: CDR1 KGHSH and CDR2 LQKENI. CDR3 DNA: TGTGCCAGCTCACCACCGGATGAGAGGGCAGCTTTCTTT. Its translation is CASSPPDERAAFF.

The chain has TRBV7-3 and TRBJ2-3, with 9 bases that match TRBD2. Trimming cost V 3 bases and J 2 bases; bases outside gene matches: 6. The germline gives CDR1 SGHTA, CDR2 FQGTGA. This CDR3 spans 16 amino acids. CDR3 coding DNA: TGTGCCAGCAGCTTGAGCGGGGGGATTCTCACAGATACGCAGTATTTT. Its translation is CASSLSGGILTDTQYF.

The chain recombines TRBV20-1 with TRBJ1-1; D is ambiguous. Germline CDR1 DFQATT, CDR2 SNEGSKA (reference sequence). V dropped 3 bases and J dropped 6 bases, with 5 bases sitting between them. This CDR3 has 10 amino acids. CDR3 residues: CSASNAEAFF. CDR3 sequence (DNA): TGCAGTGCTAGTAACGCTGAAGCTTTCTTT.

This sequence joins TRBV14 and TRBJ1-1; 7 nucleotides align to TRBD1. V lost 4 bases and J lost 1; bases outside the gene matches: 3. Germline lookup yields CDR1 SGHDN and CDR2 FVKESK. CDR3 length: 14 residues. The chain's CDR3 is CASSLGTANTEAFF. The CDR3 nucleotides read TGTGCCAGCAGCCTCGGGACAGCGAACACTGAAGCTTTCTTT.

The table lists this clone with a few counts. V is TRBV5-1 and J is TRBJ1-1, with unresolved D. The CDR3 loop spans 14 amino acids. Germline V lookup: CDR1 SGHRS, CDR2 YFSETQ. The ends were cut back, 4 bases at V and 0 bases at J, with 10 bases in the middle. This chain's CDR3 is CASSVMSMNTEAFF. The CDR3 DNA reads TGCGCCAGCAGCGTTATGTCGATGAACACTGAAGCTTTCTTT.

The chain recombines TRBV2 with TRBJ2-4; 11 bases agree with TRBD1. The CDR3 is 15 amino acids. Germline lookup yields CDR1 SNHLY and CDR2 FYNNEI. Trimming took 6 bases from V and 0 from J; bases not matched to a gene: 1. The CDR3 sequence is CASSGTGGAKNIQYF. The DNA for the CDR3 is TGTGCCAGCAGCGGGACAGGGGGAGCCAAAAACATTCAGTACTTC.

The rearrangement links TRBV19 to TRBJ1-2; maybe TRBD1 (5 bases). The CDR3 is 14 residues long. Germline CDR1 and CDR2: LNHDA and SQIVND (reference sequence). With 3 bases removed from V and 0 bases from J, the gap between germline ends came to 8 bases. The DNA for the CDR3 is TGTGCCAGTAGTATGGCAGGGCCTAACTATGGCTACACCTTC. Its protein is CASSMAGPNYGYTF.

This clone appeared once. This rearrangement joins TRBV6-1 to TRBJ1-2; 9 bases are shared with TRBD1. Per the germline V gene, CDR1 is MNHNS and CDR2 is SASEGT. With V trimmed by 0 bases and J by 4 bases, 9 bases remained unmatched. The CDR3 spans 17 residues. This chain's CDR3 is CASSEATTGTGLYGYTF. CDR3 coding DNA: TGTGCCAGCAGTGAAGCAACTACCGGGACAGGGCTCTATGGCTACACCTTC.

CDR3 bases: TGTGCCAGCAGCACACAACAGGGGAACACTGAAGCTTTCTTT. This translates into CASSTQQGNTEAFF. This chain connects TRBV9 to TRBJ1-1; possibly TRBD1 for D (6 bases). Trimming took 4 bases from V and 1 from J, leaving 11 bases between them. The length of the CDR3 is 14 residues. Germline V gives CDR1 SGDLS, CDR2 YYNGEE. Using reference TRBV9 and TRBJ1-1 for the parts outside the CDR3, the full variable domain is DSGVTQTPKHLITATGQRVTLRCSPRSGDLSVYWYQQSLDQGLQFLIQYYNGEERAKGNILERFSAQQFPDLHSELNLSSLELGDSALYFCASSTQQGNTEAFFGQGTRLTVV.

V is TRBV6-6 and J is TRBJ1-6; D remains ambiguous. Germline V gene lookup returns CDR1 MNHNY and CDR2 SVGAGI (reference sequence). Trimming shortened V by 5 bases and J by 7 bases, and 12 bases separated the two germline ends. CDR3 size: 14 residues. The CDR3 reads CASSQLERNSPLHF. DNA of the CDR3: TGTGCCAGCAGTCAGCTGGAGCGAAATTCACCCCTCCACTTT.

The CDR3 sequence is CASSLRLGTGSQETQYF. CDR3 in DNA: TGTGCCAGCAGCTTAAGGCTCGGGACAGGGTCCCAAGAGACCCAGTACTTC. The gene calls are TRBV7-7 and TRBJ2-5; 9 positions agree with TRBD1. Germline loops: CDR1 SSHAT, CDR2 FNYEAQ (reference sequence). This CDR3 has 17 amino acids. V shed 2 bases and J 1 base; nucleotides not matched to a gene: 8.

The CDR3 protein is CASSFTAVETQYF. In nucleotides, the CDR3 is TGTGCCAGCAGCTTTACAGCGGTCGAGACCCAGTACTTC. The rearrangement joins TRBV7-9 to TRBJ2-5, with D possibly being TRBD2 (5 bases). Germline assignment: CDR1 SEHNR and CDR2 FQNEAQ (reference sequence). CDR3 length: 13 residues. With 3 bases removed from V and 5 bases from J, the gap between germline ends came to 10 bases.

This clone was recorded once. The rearrangement uses TRBV27 and TRBJ1-6; 9 bases fit TRBD1. The length of the CDR3 is 16 residues. Trimming at V came to 4 bases and at J to 5 bases, leaving 6 bases not matched to a gene. CDR1 and CDR2 (germline): MNHEY, SMNVEV (reference sequence). The CDR3 DNA reads TGTGCCAGCAGTTCTCGGACAGGGGCTCATAATTCACCCCTCCACTTT. Protein sequence: CASSSRTGAHNSPLHF.

About this clone: A read error may produce the germline difference seen at one junction end. The chain employs TRBV6-5 and TRBJ2-7; TRBD1 is a possible D gene (6 bases). The CDR3 runs to 15 residues. Germline CDR1 and CDR2: MNHEY and SVGAGI. The CDR3, as DNA: TGTGCCAGCAGTCCGCTGACAGGCCGTGAACCGCGACCCGTCTTC. Its protein product is CASSPLTGREPRPVF.

This chain uses TRBV18 with TRBJ2-3; 8 bases align to TRBD2. The CDR3 runs 15 residues. Per the germline V gene, CDR1 is KGHSH and CDR2 is LQKENI. V lost 2 bases, J lost 2 bases, and 3 bases stayed unmatched. CDR3: CASSPGGGNTDTQYF. For the CDR3, the DNA is TGTGCCAGCTCACCAGGCGGGGGGAACACAGATACGCAGTATTTT.